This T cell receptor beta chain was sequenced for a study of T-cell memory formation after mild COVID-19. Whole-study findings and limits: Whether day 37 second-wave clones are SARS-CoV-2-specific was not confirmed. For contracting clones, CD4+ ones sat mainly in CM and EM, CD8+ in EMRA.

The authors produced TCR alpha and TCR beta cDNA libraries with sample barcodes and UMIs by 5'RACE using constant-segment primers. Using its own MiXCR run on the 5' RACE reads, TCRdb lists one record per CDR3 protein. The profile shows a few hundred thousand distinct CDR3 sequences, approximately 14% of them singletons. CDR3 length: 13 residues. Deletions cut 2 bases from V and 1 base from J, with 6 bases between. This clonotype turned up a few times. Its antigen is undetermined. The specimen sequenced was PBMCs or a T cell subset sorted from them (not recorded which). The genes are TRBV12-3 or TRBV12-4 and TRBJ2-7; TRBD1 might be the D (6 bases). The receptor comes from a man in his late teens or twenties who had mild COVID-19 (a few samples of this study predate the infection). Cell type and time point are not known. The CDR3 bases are TGTGCCAGCAGTTTAACAGGGTCCTACGAGCAGTACGTC. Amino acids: CASSLTGSYEQYV.